These 32 T cell receptor beta chains came from one sample sequenced in a study of blood T cell repertoires in COVID-19. Measured with immunoSEQ multiplex PCR; TCRdb has only the in-frame clones, and not every one. The data show 250,000 to 350,000 clones, around 89% seen once. The source material was peripheral blood. Receptor source: a man aged 25 to 40 with acute or convalescent COVID-19.

The chain uses TRBV5-5 and TRBJ2-7; 11 bases align to TRBD1. This CDR3 is 14 amino acids long. J lost 4 bases, V lost 4 bases, and 4 bases had no gene match. Germline V lookup: CDR1 SGHKS, CDR2 YYEKEE (reference sequence). The CDR3 reads CASSAGTGGYEQYF. The CDR3 DNA is TGTGCCAGCAGCGCCGGGACAGGGGGGTACGAGCAGTACTTC.

This clone was seen once. The rearrangement joins TRBV14 to TRBJ1-2, with a possible D match to TRBD1 (6 bases). CDR1 and CDR2 from the germline V gene are SGHDN and FVKESK. CDR3 length: 15 amino acids. Trimming cost V 0 bases and J 5 bases, with 13 bases left between them. The CDR3 DNA sequence: TGTGCCAGCAGCCAAGATTTGACAGGCTGGTATGGCTACACCTTC. It yields the protein CASSQDLTGWYGYTF.

The chain joins TRBV29-1 to TRBJ2-1; the match to TRBD2 covers 7 bases. V gave up 2 bases and J gave up 4 bases; unmatched junction bases: 8. The CDR3 loop spans 15 amino acids. Germline-derived CDR1 and CDR2 are SQVTM and ANQGSEA. The CDR3 coding sequence is TGCAGCGTTGAAATTATTGCGGGAGTTTACAATGAGCAGTTCTTC. Its translation: CSVEIIAGVYNEQFF.

Here the CDR3 reads CSASSLDREWNTEAFF. The CDR3 DNA reads TGCAGTGCTAGTTCTTTGGACAGGGAATGGAACACTGAAGCTTTCTTT. The genes are TRBV20-1 and TRBJ1-1; 8 bases are shared with TRBD1. The CDR3 consists of 16 residues. The V gene's germline CDR1 is DFQATT and CDR2 SNEGSKA (reference sequence). V trimming: 3 bases; J trimming: 1 base; junction bases outside the gene matches: 10.

This rearrangement joins TRBV28 to TRBJ2-1; a possible D gene is TRBD1 (6 bases). This CDR3 has 16 amino acids. The germline V gene has CDR1 MDHEN and CDR2 SYDVKM. V lost 2 bases and J lost 7, with 18 bases in between. The CDR3 here is CASSLHWGDTGNEQFF. Here the CDR3 DNA reads TGTGCCAGCAGTTTACATTGGGGTGATACAGGGAATGAGCAGTTCTTC.

The chain has TRBV10-2 and TRBJ2-3; 9 bases map to TRBD2. The CDR3 contains 16 residues. Losses at the gene ends were 1 base for V and 5 bases for J; bases not matched to a gene: 7. CDR1 is WSHSY and CDR2 is SAAADI in the germline V gene. CDR3 sequence (DNA): TGCGCCAGCAGTGAGTGGTCTAGCGGGGCGGTAGATACGCAGTATTTT. Its translation: CASSEWSSGAVDTQYF.

In DNA, the CDR3 is TGTGCCACCAGCAGAGAGGGGACAGGGGGCAATCAGCCCCAGCATTTT. This gives the protein CATSREGTGGNQPQHF. The chain is built from TRBV15 and TRBJ1-5; the match to TRBD1 covers 10 bases. Germline V gene lookup returns CDR1 LNHNV and CDR2 YYDKDF (reference sequence). The CDR3 contains 16 residues. The trim removed 0 bases at V and 2 bases at J, leaving 1 base unmatched.

The rearrangement uses TRBV5-1 and TRBJ2-1; 13 bases are shared with TRBD2. Germline V gives CDR1 SGHRS, CDR2 YFSETQ. V lost 0 bases, J lost 8 bases, and 5 bases stayed unmatched. The CDR3 contains 16 residues. This chain's CDR3 is CASSLALAGGFDEQFF. CDR3 nucleotides: TGCGCCAGCAGCTTGGCACTAGCGGGGGGGTTCGATGAGCAGTTCTTC.

Note on this clone: The sample carries other DNA sequences with the same CDR3. The rearrangement joins TRBV18 to TRBJ1-6; 9 nucleotides agree with TRBD1. CDR3 length: 15 amino acids. Trimming removed 5 bases from V and 6 bases from J; junction bases left unmatched: 5. Germline V lookup: CDR1 KGHSH, CDR2 LQKENI. DNA of the CDR3: TGTGCCAGCTCAACCGGACAGGGGAGTAATTCACCCCTCCACTTT. This gives the protein CASSTGQGSNSPLHF.

The gene calls are TRBV28 and TRBJ2-2; 7 nucleotides line up with TRBD2. This CDR3 contains 14 residues. V lost 3 bases to trimming and J lost 5 bases; unmatched junction nucleotides: 3. CDR1 and CDR2 (germline): MDHEN, SYDVKM. The CDR3 region has the DNA TGTGCCAGCAGTTTCCAGGGAGGGACCGGGGAGCTGTTTTTT. Residues: CASSFQGGTGELFF.

The gene calls are TRBV7-9 and TRBJ1-4, with TRBD1 matching 12 bases. J gave up 2 bases and V 6 bases, and 10 bases lay outside the gene matches. The CDR3 is made up of 18 amino acids. From germline, CDR1 is SEHNR and CDR2 FQNEAQ (reference sequence). The CDR3 reads CASSLMGQGASTNEKLFF. The CDR3 DNA reads as TGTGCCAGCAGTCTTATGGGACAGGGGGCGTCTACTAATGAAAAACTGTTTTTT. Drawing the rest from reference TRBV7-9 and TRBJ1-4, the complete variable domain is DTGVSQNPRHKITKRGQNVTFRCDPISEHNRLYWYRQTLGQGPEFLTYFQNEAQLEKSRLLSDRFSAERPKGSFSTLEIQRTEQGDSAMYLCASSLMGQGASTNEKLFFGSGTQLSVL.

The J gene is TRBJ2-3, the V gene TRBV7-6; TRBD2 aligns across 14 bases. The CDR3 is 16 amino acids. CDR1 SGHVS and CDR2 FNYEAQ come from the germline V gene. V lost 3 bases to trimming and J lost 3 bases; unmatched junction nucleotides: 2. The CDR3 is CASSLGTSGRTDTQYF. CDR3 nucleotides: TGTGCCAGCAGCTTGGGGACTAGCGGGAGAACAGATACGCAGTATTTT.

V is TRBV27 and J is TRBJ1-5; 7 positions agree with TRBD1. The germline V gene encodes CDR1 MNHEY and CDR2 SMNVEV (reference sequence). V gave up 1 base and J gave up 6 bases; unmatched junction bases: 3. The CDR3 covers 14 residues. This CDR3 is CASSLFQGGQPQHF. In nucleotides, the CDR3 is TGTGCCAGCAGTTTATTCCAGGGGGGTCAGCCCCAGCATTTT.

V usage is TRBV9 and J usage is TRBJ1-6; weak D call: TRBD1 (6 bases). The CDR3 totals 15 residues. CDR1 SGDLS and CDR2 YYNGEE come from the germline V gene. V was trimmed by 6 bases and J by 10 bases, leaving 20 bases between them. The CDR3 region has the DNA TGTGCCAGCACCGTTGACGGGGAACAGGGCTCACCCCTCCACTTT. Amino acid sequence: CASTVDGEQGSPLHF.

CDR3 DNA: TGTGCCAGCAGCTCGACTGCTGGGTATGAGCAGTTCTTC. Its translation: CASSSTAGYEQFF. V and J are TRBV11-3 and TRBJ2-1; D gene ambiguous. Germline assignment: CDR1 SGHNT and CDR2 YENEEA. The ends were cut back, 4 bases at V and 8 bases at J, with 12 bases in the middle. There are 13 residues in the CDR3.

The chain couples TRBV28 to TRBJ2-1; TRBD2 matches 7 bases. This CDR3 has 18 residues. Trimming cost V 3 bases and J 0 bases; bases outside gene matches: 11. The germline V gene encodes CDR1 MDHEN and CDR2 SYDVKM. CDR3 region: CASSFPLGGRDSYNEQFF. The CDR3 DNA reads TGTGCCAGCAGTTTCCCCCTCGGAGGGAGGGACTCCTACAATGAGCAGTTCTTC.

The chain recombines TRBV2 with TRBJ1-1; D is unclear. The V gene's germline CDR1 is SNHLY and CDR2 FYNNEI. The germline V and J ends were trimmed by 6 bases and 1 base, with 9 bases remaining between them. The CDR3 contains 13 residues. The CDR3 sequence is CASSVQPNTEAFF. CDR3 DNA sequence: TGTGCCAGCAGCGTACAACCGAACACTGAAGCTTTCTTT.

This chain uses TRBV2 with TRBJ1-1, with D unresolved. Germline V gene data show CDR1 as SNHLY and CDR2 as FYNNEI. This CDR3 is 14 amino acids long. The V gene lost 4 bases and the J gene lost 1 base, with 10 bases spanning the gap. The CDR3 nucleotides read TGTGCCAGCAGTGTATCAGGCGCGAACACTGAAGCTTTCTTT. Translating gives CASSVSGANTEAFF.

The chain combines TRBV5-1 with TRBJ2-7; TRBD1 matches 11 bases. Germline V gene data show CDR1 as SGHRS and CDR2 as YFSETQ. The CDR3 is made up of 17 amino acids. V gave up 7 bases and J gave up 5 bases; unmatched junction bases: 17. CDR3 DNA: TGCGCCAGCCGAAACTCTTCTACCGGGACAGGGGGTAACGAGCAGTACTTC. Translation: CASRNSSTGTGGNEQYF.

The chain employs TRBV10-2 and TRBJ2-1; 10 bases are a match to TRBD2. This CDR3 is 16 amino acids long. CDR1 and CDR2 (germline): WSHSY, SAAADI. After removal of 2 bases from V and 9 bases from J, the junction contained 10 bases not matched to a gene. The CDR3 DNA follows: TGCGCCAGCAGTGAGCTAGCGGGAGTGCGGGTCTCTGAGCAGTTCTTC. This gives the protein CASSELAGVRVSEQFF.

The rearrangement uses TRBV5-1 and TRBJ2-7; TRBD1 is a possible D gene (6 bases). Germline-derived CDR1 and CDR2 are SGHRS and YFSETQ. There are 11 residues in the CDR3. V lost 2 bases and J lost 7, with 7 bases in between. CDR3: CASSFQGEQYF. CDR3 bases: TGCGCCAGCAGCTTTCAGGGGGAGCAGTACTTC.

This clone was observed a single time. The rearrangement uses TRBV7-8 and TRBJ1-4; TRBD1 might be the D (5 bases). V was trimmed by 2 bases and J by 7 bases, leaving 14 bases between them. The length of the CDR3 is 15 residues. Germline CDR1 reads SGHVS; CDR2 reads FQNEAQ. CDR3 protein: CASSLRPGQGEKLFF. The CDR3 nucleotides read TGTGCCAGCAGCTTAAGACCGGGCCAGGGTGAAAAACTGTTTTTT.

The rearrangement uses TRBV18 and TRBJ1-5; possibly TRBD1 for D (5 bases). The germline CDR1 and CDR2 sequences are KGHSH and LQKENI. The CDR3 sequence is 16 residues long. V was shortened by 3 bases and J by 4 bases, with 16 bases between the two germline ends. The CDR3 coding sequence is TGTGCCAGCTCACCGTTGCCGGCAGGGAATAATCAGCCCCAGCATTTT. Its protein product is CASSPLPAGNNQPQHF.

The chain joins TRBV5-1 to TRBJ1-6; 7 bases line up with TRBD1. The ends lost 4 bases at V and 11 bases at J; junction bases unmatched: 9. Germline CDR1 SGHRS, CDR2 YFSETQ. The CDR3 length is 14 residues. The CDR3 DNA is TGCGCCAGCAGCCCTACCGATGACAGGGCACCCCTCCACTTT. This codes for CASSPTDDRAPLHF.

The V gene is TRBV10-2, the J gene TRBJ2-1, with 7 bases matching TRBD2. Trimming took 4 bases from V and 6 from J; bases not matched to a gene: 6. The germline gives CDR1 WSHSY, CDR2 SAAADI. The CDR3 contains 14 residues. This CDR3 is CASSAQRGINEQFF. The CDR3, as DNA: TGCGCCAGCAGTGCCCAGCGGGGTATCAATGAGCAGTTCTTC.

This clone appeared a few times. The chain has TRBV9 and TRBJ1-1; TRBD1 is a possible D gene (6 bases). Germline CDR1 is SGDLS and CDR2 is YYNGEE. The CDR3 sequence is 15 residues long. V lost 0 bases to trimming and J lost 4 bases, with 13 bases between them. CDR3 residues: CASSVAGTGFTEAFF. CDR3 DNA: TGTGCCAGCAGCGTAGCGGGAACAGGGTTCACTGAAGCTTTCTTT.

J is TRBJ1-3 and V is TRBV30; no firm D call. The germline V gene encodes CDR1 GTSNPN and CDR2 SVGIG (reference sequence). The length of the CDR3 is 14 residues. V was trimmed by 1 base and J by 0 bases, leaving 7 bases between them. CDR3 nucleotides: TGTGCCTGGAGTGCCCAGTTCTCTGGAAACACCATATATTTT. Translated: CAWSAQFSGNTIYF.

This chain links TRBV4-2 with TRBJ2-7; 9 nucleotides match TRBD1. The V segment lost 4 bases and the J segment 0 bases; nucleotides outside the gene matches: 7. The germline V gene has CDR1 LGHNA and CDR2 YNFKEQ. The CDR3 contains 16 residues. Here the CDR3 reads CASSPAGTGISYEQYF. CDR3 coding DNA: TGTGCCAGCAGCCCTGCCGGGACAGGGATCTCCTACGAGCAGTACTTC.

Points on this clone: One junction end does not reproduce the germline sequence, and a read error may be involved. The chain carries TRBV7-7 and TRBJ2-2; the match to TRBD1 covers 7 bases. CDR1 is SSHAT and CDR2 is FNYEAQ in the germline V gene (reference sequence). The CDR3 runs to 13 residues. CDR3 nucleotides: TGTGCTAGCAGCTCAGACAGGGCCGGGGAGCTGTTTTTT. It translates to CASSSDRAGELFF. Full variable domain (missing parts from reference TRBV7-7 and TRBJ2-2): GAGVSQSPRYKVTKRGQDVTLRCDPISSHATLYWYQQALGQGPEFLTYFNYEAQPDKSGLPSDRFSAERPEGSISTLTIQRTEQRDSAMYRCASSSDRAGELFFGEGSRLTVL.

This chain joins TRBV18 and TRBJ2-1; 10 bases are a match to TRBD2. The V gene end was trimmed by 4 bases and the J gene end by 0 bases; junction bases not matched to a gene: 6. Germline CDR1 is KGHSH and CDR2 is LQKENI. The CDR3 length is 17 residues. The CDR3 is CASSLAGTSASYNEQFF. CDR3 coding DNA: TGTGCCAGCTCACTTGCCGGGACTAGCGCCTCCTACAATGAGCAGTTCTTC.

The chain uses TRBV5-4 and TRBJ2-7; weak D call: TRBD2 (6 bases). This CDR3 region has 14 residues. Per germline, CDR1 SGHNT and CDR2 YYREEE (reference sequence). Between the trimmed V and J ends, which lost 4 bases and 2 bases, there was a span of 13 bases. In DNA, the CDR3 is TGTGCCAGCAGCGTACGGTGGAGGGCCTACGAGCAGTACTTC. Protein sequence: CASSVRWRAYEQYF.

This chain links TRBV15 with TRBJ1-1, with a tentative D call TRBD1 (5 bases). The CDR3 length is 17 residues. V lost 1 base and J 1 base, leaving 16 bases between the germline ends. CDR1 LNHNV and CDR2 YYDKDF come from the germline V gene (reference sequence). The CDR3 here is CATSRGQLTQGNTEAFF. CDR3 DNA sequence: TGTGCCACCAGCAGAGGGCAACTCACTCAGGGGAACACTGAAGCTTTCTTT. Together with reference TRBV15 and TRBJ1-1, the CDR3 gives the full variable domain: DAMVIQNPRYQVTQFGKPVTLSCSQTLNHNVMYWYQQKSSQAPKLLFHYYDKDFNNEADTPDNFQSRRPNTSFCFLDIRSPGLGDTAMYLCATSRGQLTQGNTEAFFGQGTRLTVV.